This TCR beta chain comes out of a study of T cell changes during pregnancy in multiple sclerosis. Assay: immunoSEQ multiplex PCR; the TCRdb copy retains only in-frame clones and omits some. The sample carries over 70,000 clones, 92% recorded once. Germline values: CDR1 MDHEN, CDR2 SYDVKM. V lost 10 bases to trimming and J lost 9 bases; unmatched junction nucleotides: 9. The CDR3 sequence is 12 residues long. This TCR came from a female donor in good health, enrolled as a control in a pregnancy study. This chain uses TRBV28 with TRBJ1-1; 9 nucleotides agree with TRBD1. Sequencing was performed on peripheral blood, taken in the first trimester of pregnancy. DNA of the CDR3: TGTGCCACCCAGACAGGGGGACAAAAAGCTTTCTTT. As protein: CATQTGGQKAFF.